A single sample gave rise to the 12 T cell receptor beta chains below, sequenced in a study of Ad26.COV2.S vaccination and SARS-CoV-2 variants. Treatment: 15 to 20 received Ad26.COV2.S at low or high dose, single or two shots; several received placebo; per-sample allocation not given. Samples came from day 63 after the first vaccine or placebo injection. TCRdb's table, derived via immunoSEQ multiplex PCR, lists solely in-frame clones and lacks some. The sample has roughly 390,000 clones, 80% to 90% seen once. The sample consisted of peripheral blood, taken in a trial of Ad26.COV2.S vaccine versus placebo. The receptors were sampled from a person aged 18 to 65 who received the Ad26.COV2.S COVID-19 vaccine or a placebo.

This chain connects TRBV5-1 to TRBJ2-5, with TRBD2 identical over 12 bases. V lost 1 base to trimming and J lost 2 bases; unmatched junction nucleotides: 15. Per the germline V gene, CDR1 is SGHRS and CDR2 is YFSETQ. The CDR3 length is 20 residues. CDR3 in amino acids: CASSLRPYSRLAGEQETQYF. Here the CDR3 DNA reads TGCGCCAGCAGCTTGCGGCCTTATTCCCGACTAGCGGGGGAACAAGAGACCCAGTACTTC.

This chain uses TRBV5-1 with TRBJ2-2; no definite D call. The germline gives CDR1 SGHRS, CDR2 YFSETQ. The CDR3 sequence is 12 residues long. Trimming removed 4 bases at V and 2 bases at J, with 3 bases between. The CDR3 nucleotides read TGCGCCAGCAGCGCAAACACCGGGGAGCTGTTTTTT. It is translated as CASSANTGELFF.

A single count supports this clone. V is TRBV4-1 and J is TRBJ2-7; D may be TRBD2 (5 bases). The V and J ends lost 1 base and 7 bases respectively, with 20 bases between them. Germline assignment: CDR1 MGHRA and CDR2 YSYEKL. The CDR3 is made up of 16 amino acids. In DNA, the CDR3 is TGCGCCAGCAGCCAAGCCCCGTCGGGGTCACCGGGGGAGCAGTACTTC. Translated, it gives CASSQAPSGSPGEQYF.

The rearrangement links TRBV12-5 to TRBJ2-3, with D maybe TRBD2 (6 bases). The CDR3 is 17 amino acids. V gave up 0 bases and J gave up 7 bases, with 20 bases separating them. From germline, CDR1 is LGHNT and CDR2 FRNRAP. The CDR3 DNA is TGTGCTAGTGGTTTGGTATTGATAGCGGCCGAACAGTATACGCAGTATTTT. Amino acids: CASGLVLIAAEQYTQYF.

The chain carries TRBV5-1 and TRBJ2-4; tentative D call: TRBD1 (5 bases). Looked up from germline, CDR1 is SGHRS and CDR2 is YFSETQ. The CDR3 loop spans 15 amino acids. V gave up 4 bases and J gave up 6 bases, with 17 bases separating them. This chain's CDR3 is CASSLGIQGLNIQYF. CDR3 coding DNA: TGCGCCAGCAGCCTGGGTATTCAGGGCCTAAACATTCAGTACTTC.

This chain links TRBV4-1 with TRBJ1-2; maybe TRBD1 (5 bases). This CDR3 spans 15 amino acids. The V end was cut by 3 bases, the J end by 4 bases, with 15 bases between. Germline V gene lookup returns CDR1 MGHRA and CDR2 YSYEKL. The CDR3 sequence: CASSQNSGPSYGYTF. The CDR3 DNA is TGCGCCAGCAGCCAGAATTCGGGACCTTCCTATGGCTACACCTTC.

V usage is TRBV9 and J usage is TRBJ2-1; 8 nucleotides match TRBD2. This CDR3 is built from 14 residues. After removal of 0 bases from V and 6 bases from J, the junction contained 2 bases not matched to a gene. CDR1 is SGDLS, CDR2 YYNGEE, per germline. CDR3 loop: CASSVAGTSNEQFF. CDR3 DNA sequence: TGTGCCAGCAGCGTAGCGGGGACTAGCAATGAGCAGTTCTTC. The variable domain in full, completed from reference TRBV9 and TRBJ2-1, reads DSGVTQTPKHLITATGQRVTLRCSPRSGDLSVYWYQQSLDQGLQFLIQYYNGEERAKGNILERFSAQQFPDLHSELNLSSLELGDSALYFCASSVAGTSNEQFFGPGTRLTVL.

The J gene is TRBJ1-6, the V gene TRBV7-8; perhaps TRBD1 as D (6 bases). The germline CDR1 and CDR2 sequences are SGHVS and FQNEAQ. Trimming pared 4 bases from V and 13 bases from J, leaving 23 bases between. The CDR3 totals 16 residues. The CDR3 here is CASSSPGVSILLPLHF. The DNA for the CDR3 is TGTGCCAGCAGCTCCCCAGGGGTTTCGATTTTATTGCCCCTCCACTTT. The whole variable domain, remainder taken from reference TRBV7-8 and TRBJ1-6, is GAGVSQSPRYKVAKRGQDVALRCDPISGHVSLFWYQQALGQGPEFLTYFQNEAQLDKSGLPSDRFFAERPEGSVSTLKIQRTQQEDSAVYLCASSSPGVSILLPLHFGNGTRLTVT.

CDR3 sequence (DNA): TGTGCCAGCAGCTTGGGCAGAGATGAAAAACTGTTTTTT. Protein product: CASSLGRDEKLFF. This chain joins TRBV5-5 and TRBJ1-4, with D unclear. Trimming pared 0 bases from V and 6 bases from J, leaving 6 bases between. The V gene's germline CDR1 is SGHKS and CDR2 YYEKEE (reference sequence). CDR3 size: 13 residues.

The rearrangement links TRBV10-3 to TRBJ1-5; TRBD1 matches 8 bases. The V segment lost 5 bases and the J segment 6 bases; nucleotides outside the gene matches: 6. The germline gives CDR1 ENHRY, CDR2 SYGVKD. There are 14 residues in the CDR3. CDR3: CAISLTGVSQPQHF. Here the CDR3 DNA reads TGTGCCATCAGTCTGACAGGGGTTAGTCAGCCCCAGCATTTT.

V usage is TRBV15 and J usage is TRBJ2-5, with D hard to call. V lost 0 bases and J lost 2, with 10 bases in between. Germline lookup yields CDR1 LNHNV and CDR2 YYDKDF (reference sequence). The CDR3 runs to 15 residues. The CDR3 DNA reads TGTGCCACCAGCAGAGATACCGCTGTTCAAGAGACCCAGTACTTC. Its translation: CATSRDTAVQETQYF.

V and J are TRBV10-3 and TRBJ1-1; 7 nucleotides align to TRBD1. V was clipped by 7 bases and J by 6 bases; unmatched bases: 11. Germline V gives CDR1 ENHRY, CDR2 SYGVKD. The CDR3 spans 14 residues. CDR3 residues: CAIKTGWLRAEAFF. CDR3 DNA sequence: TGTGCCATCAAGACAGGGTGGCTCCGCGCTGAAGCTTTCTTT.